This TCR beta chain emerged from a study of blood T cell repertoires in COVID-19. Background on the study: Italy, Spain and the United States were the sources of the convalescent and acute COVID-19 samples.

CDR3 length: 17 residues. The J segment lost 6 bases and the V segment lost 4 bases, leaving 12 bases of the junction unmatched. The germline gives CDR1 KGHDR, CDR2 SFDVKD. The authors' processing: The assay estimated nucleated cells by amplifying reference gene primers. The protocol was immunoSEQ multiplex PCR, while the TCRdb copy is restricted to in-frame clones and leaves out a portion. The V and J calls and clone size were taken over from that table, and D and trimming were inferred from the DNA. The table records 95,000 to 100,000 clones, around 85% of them present only once. This clonotype originated in a woman aged 65 to 85 with active or convalescent COVID-19. The V and J genes are TRBV24-1 and TRBJ2-2, with 8 bases identical to TRBD1. The sample was peripheral blood. DNA for the CDR3: TGTGCCACCAGTGACGCCCCAGGGGGCAAGGAGGCCGGGGAGCTGTTTTTT. It specifies CATSDAPGGKEAGELFF.